The clone carrying this T cell receptor (beta chain) showed up just once. The data belong to a study of blood T cell repertoires in COVID-19. Enrollees, 18 to 89 years old, lived in some 24 US areas. Researchers sorted participants into cohorts using their self-reported clinical history. Methods used by the authors: Estimates of nucleated cell counts were drawn from the amplification of reference gene primers. The assay was immunoSEQ multiplex PCR, and TCRdb's table has in-frame clones only and misses some. D and trimming come from the DNA, and the V and J calls and clone size come from that table. Found here are some 240,000 clones, around four fifths of them singletons; the top ten hold approximately 4.5%. The clonotype comes from a man aged 25-45 years with acute COVID-19. Material: PBMCs or T cells enriched from blood (not recorded which).

The CDR3 protein is CASSYDRGYEAFF. DNA of the CDR3: TGTGCCAGCAGCTACGATAGGGGATATGAAGCTTTCTTT. The chain combines TRBV7-2 with TRBJ1-1; tentative D call: TRBD1 (5 bases). The CDR3 has 13 residues. CDR1 and CDR2 (germline): SGHTA, FQGNSA. The ends were cut back, 4 bases at V and 7 bases at J, with 13 bases in the middle.